These 14 T cell receptor beta chains share one sample of origin, sequenced in a study of blood T cell repertoires in COVID-19. Data came from immunoSEQ multiplex PCR; TCRdb stores just in-frame clones and leaves some out. The table shows 410,000 or so clones, with around 89% occurring only once. Sequenced sample: peripheral blood. Receptor source: a woman aged 35 to 49 with COVID-19, enrolled during active disease.

The genes are TRBV6-5 and TRBJ2-7, with D perhaps TRBD2 (5 bases). The V end was cut by 8 bases, the J end by 6 bases, with 14 bases between. This CDR3 spans 12 amino acids. The germline V gene has CDR1 MNHEY and CDR2 SVGAGI. This CDR3 is CASLSSGSEQYF. In DNA, the CDR3 is TGTGCCAGCTTATCGTCGGGGAGCGAGCAGTACTTC.

The V gene is TRBV15, the J gene TRBJ2-2, with D possibly matching TRBD2 (6 bases). Trimming left V 4 bases short and J 7 bases short, with 10 bases between. Germline V gene lookup returns CDR1 LNHNV and CDR2 YYDKDF (reference sequence). The CDR3 covers 13 residues. CDR3 DNA sequence: TGTGCCACCAGCATGCGGGGAAACGGGGAGCTGTTTTTT. Protein sequence: CATSMRGNGELFF.

V and J are TRBV19 and TRBJ1-1, with TRBD1 matching over 9 bases. CDR1 and CDR2 (germline): LNHDA, SQIVND (reference sequence). V was pared by 7 bases and J by 1 base, with 13 bases of the junction left unmatched. The CDR3 has 17 amino acids. DNA of the CDR3: TGTGCCAGTATTCCAACCCTCGGGACAGGGCCGAACACTGAAGCTTTCTTT. Translated: CASIPTLGTGPNTEAFF.

This clone was counted a single time. The CDR3, as DNA: TGCGCCAGCAGCTTGGCACAGGGGCCTGGGGATACGCAGTATTTT. Its translation: CASSLAQGPGDTQYF. The chain has TRBV5-1 and TRBJ2-3, with 7 bases lining up with TRBD1. With V trimmed by 0 bases and J by 6 bases, 7 bases remained unmatched. The CDR3 runs 15 residues. Germline V gives CDR1 SGHRS, CDR2 YFSETQ.

V gene TRBV5-1 combines with J gene TRBJ1-1, with D tentatively TRBD1 (6 bases). Germline V gene sequence: CDR1 SGHRS, CDR2 YFSETQ. The V end was cut by 1 base, the J end by 8 bases, with 12 bases between. The CDR3 length is 13 residues. This CDR3 reads CASSLKMDSEAFF. CDR3 nucleotides: TGCGCCAGCAGCTTGAAAATGGACAGCGAAGCTTTCTTT.

The CDR3 loop is CASSLDGDTEAFF. In DNA, the CDR3 is TGTGCCAGCAGCCTAGACGGGGACACTGAAGCTTTCTTT. The gene calls are TRBV12-3 or TRBV12-4 and TRBJ1-1; D unresolved. The CDR3 runs 13 residues. V lost 6 bases to trimming and J lost 3 bases, with 11 bases between them.

This chain links TRBV5-6 with TRBJ1-2, with TRBD1 as a possible D gene (6 bases). The CDR3 totals 12 residues. From germline, CDR1 is SGHDT and CDR2 YYEEEE. V shed 4 bases and J shed 4 bases, with 8 bases lying between them. The CDR3 loop reads CASSMDSYGYTF. CDR3 sequence (DNA): TGTGCCAGCAGCATGGACAGCTATGGCTACACCTTC.

CDR3 protein: CASSSGTGSYNEQFF. The CDR3 DNA sequence: TGTGCCAGCTCATCGGGGACAGGTAGCTACAATGAGCAGTTCTTC. The chain uses TRBV18 and TRBJ2-1; 8 bases match TRBD1. The CDR3 loop spans 15 amino acids. In germline, CDR1 is KGHSH, CDR2 LQKENI. The V and J ends lost 5 bases and 3 bases, in that order; junction bases with no gene match: 6.

This sequence joins TRBV3-1 (or the pseudogene TRBV3-2) and TRBJ1-4; the D is unclear. The V and J ends lost 0 bases and 3 bases respectively, with 8 bases between them. Per the germline V gene, CDR1 is LGHDT and CDR2 is YNNKEL (reference sequence). The CDR3 loop spans 15 amino acids. CDR3 sequence: CASSQDTGANEKLFF. In DNA form, the CDR3 reads TGTGCCAGCAGCCAAGATACCGGGGCTAATGAAAAACTGTTTTTT.

V and J are TRBV15 and TRBJ1-1; D is uncertain. The V end was cut by 1 base, the J end by 2 bases, with 8 bases between. CDR3 length: 14 residues. Germline values: CDR1 LNHNV, CDR2 YYDKDF (reference sequence). CDR3 loop: CATSRVGSNTEAFF. The CDR3 DNA sequence: TGTGCCACCAGCAGAGTGGGGAGCAACACTGAAGCTTTCTTT.

The CDR3 here is CASYRRDRGYTGELFF. CDR3 nucleotide sequence: TGTGCCAGCTACCGGAGGGACAGGGGGTACACCGGGGAGCTGTTTTTT. The V call is TRBV28, the J call TRBJ2-2; 11 bases map to TRBD1. The CDR3 runs to 16 residues. The germline CDR1 and CDR2 sequences are MDHEN and SYDVKM. V lost 8 bases to trimming and J lost 3 bases; unmatched junction nucleotides: 8.

DNA for the CDR3: TGCGCCAGCAGCGCCACCGGGACAGCCGGAACCAACTTAGGCGCGTCCTACGAGCAGTACTTC. This codes for CASSATGTAGTNLGASYEQYF. This chain joins TRBV5-1 and TRBJ2-7; 7 bases line up with TRBD1. This CDR3 has 21 residues. Germline lookup yields CDR1 SGHRS and CDR2 YFSETQ. Trimming at V came to 4 bases and at J to 1 base, leaving 26 bases not matched to a gene.

The rearrangement uses TRBV7-9 and TRBJ2-3; 8 bases map to TRBD1. This CDR3 has 14 residues. Germline CDR1 reads SEHNR; CDR2 reads FQNEAQ (reference sequence). V was clipped by 1 base and J by 4 bases; unmatched bases: 1. The CDR3, as DNA: TGTGCCAGCAGCTTAGGACAGGGGCCAGATACGCAGTATTTT. Translation: CASSLGQGPDTQYF.

The chain carries TRBV29-1 and TRBJ1-4, with 8 bases fitting TRBD1. There are 13 residues in the CDR3. V was clipped by 7 bases and J by 7 bases; unmatched bases: 8. Germline values: CDR1 SQVTM, CDR2 ANQGSEA. This CDR3 reads CSAGQGGGEKLFF. The CDR3 bases are TGCAGCGCTGGACAGGGAGGCGGTGAAAAACTGTTTTTT.